This T cell receptor (beta chain) was recovered during a study of shared T cell receptors in the human thymus. The V gene end was trimmed by 5 bases and the J gene end by 8 bases; junction bases not matched to a gene: 14. Germline V lookup: CDR1 GTSNPN, CDR2 SVGIG (reference sequence). This CDR3 is built from 16 residues. The data were produced by immunoSEQ multiplex PCR, yet TCRdb's version contains in-frame clones alone and is incomplete. This table holds 450,000 to 650,000 clones, roughly 74% found once. These data also featured in a second study, about human thymus T cells. That work contributes: Both thymic and peripheral blood repertoires showed apparently biased V and J usage.

Material for sequencing was thymocytes. The TCR originated in a boy younger than two with a congenital heart defect. The V and J genes are TRBV30 and TRBJ2-3; 12 positions agree with TRBD2. In nucleotides, the CDR3 is TGTGCCTGGTTTGACCCCAACGGACTAGCGGGAACTACGCAGTATTTT. Translating gives CAWFDPNGLAGTTQYF.